Listed here are 30 T cell receptor beta chains from one sample, sequenced in a study of blood T cells in healthy people across ages. Through a sample-barcoded 5' primer and a J-beta primer mix, a second PCR was run for roughly 7 to 11 cycles. TCRdb reprocessed the 5' RACE reads via MiXCR and lists one record per CDR3 protein. The sample carries 800,000 to 900,000 distinct CDR3 sequences, about 59% recorded once. Specimen: blood. The receptors originated from a man younger than 40 in good health.

V is TRBV20-1 and J is TRBJ2-1; D is uncertain. The J call is doubtful: the DNA matches TRBJ2-7 better. CDR3 length: 15 amino acids. Germline-derived CDR1 and CDR2 are DFQATT and SNEGSKA (reference sequence). The CDR3 loop reads CSARDRRTPYNEQYF. For the CDR3, the DNA is TGCAGTGCTAGAGATCGCAGAACTCCTTACAATGAGCAGTACTTC.

This chain uses TRBV10-3 with TRBJ1-4; 7 nucleotides align to TRBD1. The CDR3 runs 13 residues. J gave up 7 bases and V 10 bases, and 9 bases lay outside the gene matches. From germline, CDR1 is ENHRY and CDR2 SYGVKD. CDR3 sequence (DNA): TGTGCCACCAAGGACTCAGGGGGTGAAAAACTGTTTTTT. Protein: CATKDSGGEKLFF.

This chain links TRBV12-3 or TRBV12-4 with TRBJ2-5; 8 bases align to TRBD2. The CDR3 runs to 20 residues. The V segment lost 8 bases and the J segment 9 bases; nucleotides outside the gene matches: 32. The chain's CDR3 is CASSVGWVGGAQTDKRPQYF. The DNA of the CDR3 is TGTGCCAGCTCAGTTGGTTGGGTCGGGGGGGCACAGACCGACAAGAGACCCCAGTACTTC.

A few counts support this clonotype. The rearrangement links TRBV20-1 to TRBJ1-2; a possible D gene is TRBD1 (5 bases). This CDR3 is built from 14 residues. Trimming removed 2 bases at V and 4 bases at J, with 14 bases between. Germline lookup yields CDR1 DFQATT and CDR2 SNEGSKA (reference sequence). This CDR3 is CSARSGTGFYGYTF. CDR3 nucleotide sequence: TGCAGTGCTAGATCGGGGACGGGGTTCTATGGCTACACCTTC.

This clonotype was counted between two and nine times. V is TRBV20-1 and J is TRBJ2-7, with unresolved D. Trimming pared 6 bases from V and 1 base from J, leaving 16 bases between. The CDR3 runs to 14 residues. Looked up from germline, CDR1 is DFQATT and CDR2 is SNEGSKA (reference sequence). CDR3 bases: TGCAGTGCGTTGACACATGGAACGTCCTACGAGCAGTACTTC. It specifies CSALTHGTSYEQYF.

CDR3 in amino acids: CASSRDFGKSYEQYF. CDR3 nucleotides: TGTGCCAGCAGTAGGGACTTCGGGAAATCCTACGAGCAGTACTTC. V usage is TRBV28 and J usage is TRBJ2-7; possibly TRBD2 for D (6 bases). Germline V CDR1 and CDR2: MDHEN, SYDVKM. The CDR3 is 15 residues long. Trimming pared 5 bases from V and 1 base from J, leaving 15 bases between.

The V gene is TRBV5-1, the J gene TRBJ2-5; D unresolved. Per germline, CDR1 SGHRS and CDR2 YFSETQ. The CDR3 is 12 residues long. The V end lost 4 bases, the J end lost 3 bases, and 7 bases lay between the germline ends. CDR3 amino acids: CASSVHEETQYF. CDR3 coding DNA: TGCGCCAGCAGCGTGCACGAAGAGACCCAGTACTTC. The full variable domain, with the rest looked up from reference TRBV5-1 and TRBJ2-5, is KAGVTQTPRYLIKTRGQQVTLSCSPISGHRSVSWYQQTPGQGLQFLFEYFSETQRNKGNFPGRFSGRQFSNSRSEMNVSTLELGDSALYLCASSVHEETQYFGPGTRLLVL.

This chain connects TRBV30 to TRBJ1-3, with D perhaps TRBD1 (5 bases). Germline CDR1 and CDR2: GTSNPN and SVGIG (reference sequence). The CDR3 is 14 amino acids. V was trimmed by 3 bases and J by 0 bases, leaving 9 bases between them. The DNA for the CDR3 is TGTGCCTGGAGCAGACAGCGCTCTGGAAACACCATATATTTT. As protein: CAWSRQRSGNTIYF. The full variable domain, its missing parts supplied by reference TRBV30 and TRBJ1-3, is SQTIHQWPATLVQPVGSPLSLECTVEGTSNPNLYWYRQAAGRGLQLLFYSVGIGQISSEVPQNLSASRPQDRQFILSSKKLLLSDSGFYLCAWSRQRSGNTIYFGEGSWLTVV.

The CDR3 DNA is TGTGCCAGCAGCCTGACTACGCCCCCCTACGAGCAGTACTTC. Its translation is CASSLTTPPYEQYF. The V and J genes are TRBV7-6 and TRBJ2-7; a weak D match, TRBD2 (5 bases). With 5 bases removed from V and 2 bases from J, the gap between germline ends came to 13 bases. CDR1 is SGHVS and CDR2 is FNYEAQ in the germline V gene. This CDR3 region has 14 residues.

The gene calls are TRBV12-3 or TRBV12-4 and TRBJ2-7; D might be TRBD1 (6 bases). The last part of the DNA fits TRBJ2-5 better; the J call may be wrong. CDR3 size: 14 residues. CDR3 amino acids: CASSLGALAETQYF. Here the CDR3 DNA reads TGTGCCAGCAGTTTGGGGGCCTTAGCGGAGACCCAGTACTTC.

The chain employs TRBV9 and TRBJ2-1, with TRBD1 matching 10 bases. J lost 2 bases, V lost 0 bases, and 2 bases had no gene match. Germline loops: CDR1 SGDLS, CDR2 YYNGEE. This CDR3 is 16 amino acids long. The CDR3 DNA follows: TGTGCCAGCAGCGTAGGGACAGGGGGAACCTACAATGAGCAGTTCTTC. Its protein product is CASSVGTGGTYNEQFF.

The rearrangement joins TRBV4-2 to TRBJ2-7; D might be TRBD1 (6 bases). The germline gives CDR1 LGHNA, CDR2 YNFKEQ. This CDR3 has 15 residues. Trimming stripped 0 bases from V and 0 bases from J, with 9 bases between. This CDR3 reads CASSQDGDNSYEQYF. CDR3 nucleotide sequence: TGTGCCAGCAGCCAAGATGGGGACAACTCCTACGAGCAGTACTTC.

The chain's CDR3 is CASSLVDALSYEQYF. CDR3 nucleotides: TGTGCCAGCAGCTTAGTGGATGCCCTATCCTACGAGCAGTACTTC. The V gene is TRBV7-9, the J gene TRBJ2-7, with unresolved D. V was trimmed by 1 base and J by 1 base, leaving 11 bases between them. Per the germline V gene, CDR1 is SEHNR and CDR2 is FQNEAQ (reference sequence). The CDR3 length is 15 residues.

Only a few counts were recorded for this clonotype. A read error may be the cause here, since a much bigger clone is one base away. The chain joins TRBV4-2 to TRBJ2-3; D gene unclear. Trimming removed 0 bases at V and 2 bases at J, with 12 bases between. This CDR3 region has 16 residues. Germline CDR1 and CDR2: LGHNA and YNFKEQ. This chain's CDR3 is CASSQELVRDTDTQYF. In DNA, the CDR3 is TGTGCCAGCAGCCAAGAACTTGTAAGAGACACAGATACGCAGTATTTT.

The chain joins TRBV4-2 to TRBJ2-1; D is perhaps TRBD1 or TRBD2 (5 bases each). V shed 4 bases and J shed 2 bases, with 12 bases lying between them. Germline CDR1 reads LGHNA; CDR2 reads YNFKEQ. The CDR3 has 15 amino acids. CDR3 amino acids: CASSLRDGPYNEQFF. CDR3 nucleotide sequence: TGTGCCAGCAGCCTCCGGGACGGGCCCTACAATGAGCAGTTCTTC.

The rearrangement uses TRBV28 and TRBJ2-7, with 11 positions matching TRBD1. This CDR3 spans 15 amino acids. V was clipped by 6 bases and J by 0 bases; unmatched bases: 4. Per the germline V gene, CDR1 is MDHEN and CDR2 is SYDVKM. CDR3 nucleotide sequence: TGTGCCAGCAGCGGACAGGGGGCGAGCTCCTACGAGCAGTACTTC. Its translation is CASSGQGASSYEQYF.

This clonotype occurred a few times. The chain combines TRBV5-1 with TRBJ2-7, with D uncertain. Looked up from germline, CDR1 is SGHRS and CDR2 is YFSETQ. Trimming took off 4 bases at V and 1 base at J, with 9 bases between the two ends. The CDR3 sequence is 13 residues long. CDR3 bases: TGCGCCAGCAGCCCAATCGTATCCTACGAGCAGTACTTC. This codes for CASSPIVSYEQYF.

The V call is TRBV18, the J call TRBJ1-4; unclear D gene. CDR1 KGHSH and CDR2 LQKENI come from the germline V gene. The V end lost 3 bases, the J end lost 0 bases, and 11 bases lay between the germline ends. The CDR3 loop spans 16 amino acids. This CDR3 is CASSPQELATNEKLFF. The CDR3 DNA reads as TGTGCCAGCTCACCCCAAGAACTTGCAACTAATGAAAAACTGTTTTTT.

This clonotype was detected only a few times. The gene calls are TRBV20-1 and TRBJ2-5; 9 nucleotides agree with TRBD2. V was pared by 4 bases and J by 1 base, with 19 bases of the junction left unmatched. The CDR3 spans 19 residues. The germline V gene has CDR1 DFQATT and CDR2 SNEGSKA (reference sequence). The CDR3 sequence: CSATEAGGASGATQETQYF. CDR3 coding DNA: TGCAGTGCTACCGAAGCCGGGGGAGCTAGCGGGGCTACCCAAGAGACCCAGTACTTC.

This chain joins TRBV21-1 and TRBJ2-1; TRBD1 is the table's D call and was not checked against the DNA. TRBV21-1 is described as a pseudogene. This CDR3 region has 17 residues. The CDR3 loop is CASSPTRDRIVTDEQFF. The CDR3 DNA follows: TGTGCCAGCAGCCCTACCCGGGACAGGATTGTTACGGATGAGCAGTTCTTC.

Concerning this clonotype: At one end, the junction sequence differs from germline, possibly due to a read error. The rearrangement uses TRBV4-3 and TRBJ2-7, with 7 nucleotides matching TRBD2. The CDR3 consists of 16 residues. Germline V gene lookup returns CDR1 LGHNA and CDR2 YSLEER. The CDR3 here is CASSQIASGKSYEQYF. The CDR3 region has the DNA TGCGCCAGCAGCCAGATCGCAAGCGGGAAATCCTATGAGCAGTACTTC.

CDR3 sequence: CATSNSLVWSETQYF. The CDR3 coding sequence is TGTGCCACCAGCAACTCACTAGTTTGGAGTGAGACCCAGTACTTC. This chain connects TRBV15 to TRBJ2-5; possibly TRBD2 for D (5 bases). Per germline, CDR1 LNHNV and CDR2 YYDKDF (reference sequence). Trimming took 4 bases from V and 5 from J, leaving 17 bases between them. The CDR3 spans 15 residues.

The chain couples TRBV20-1 to TRBJ2-3; 8 bases agree with TRBD2. Germline V gene data show CDR1 as DFQATT and CDR2 as SNEGSKA (reference sequence). The CDR3 totals 16 residues. V was clipped by 4 bases and J by 0 bases; unmatched bases: 9. Here the CDR3 DNA reads TGCAGTGCTAACCCCCAGAGCGGGGGAAGCACAGATACGCAGTATTTT. Translated, it gives CSANPQSGGSTDTQYF.

V is TRBV10-3 and J is TRBJ2-7; 9 positions agree with TRBD1. This CDR3 has 14 residues. Looked up from germline, CDR1 is ENHRY and CDR2 is SYGVKD. The J segment lost 5 bases and the V segment lost 5 bases, leaving 7 bases of the junction unmatched. CDR3 DNA: TGTGCCATCAGTCAACAGGGGGACAGGGACGAGCAGTACTTC. Its translation is CAISQQGDRDEQYF.

The chain's CDR3 is CASSLAIVGARDGYTF. The CDR3, as DNA: TGTGCCAGCAGCTTAGCGATCGTGGGGGCGCGCGATGGCTACACCTTC. V usage is TRBV7-9 and J usage is TRBJ1-2; D possibly corresponds to TRBD1 (6 bases). V dropped 0 bases and J dropped 6 bases, with 17 bases sitting between them. The CDR3 covers 16 residues. Germline V gene lookup returns CDR1 SEHNR and CDR2 FQNEAQ (reference sequence).

The rearrangement joins TRBV15 to TRBJ2-3; TRBD2 is a possible D gene (6 bases). V lost 3 bases and J lost 4, with 17 bases in between. Germline V gives CDR1 LNHNV, CDR2 YYDKDF (reference sequence). The CDR3 is made up of 16 amino acids. CDR3 sequence: CATSSPQLAVADTQYF. In DNA, the CDR3 is TGTGCCACCAGCAGTCCCCAACTAGCAGTGGCAGATACGCAGTATTTT.

Comments on this clonotype: The conserved phenylalanine or tryptophan is not found at the CDR3 terminus, so this likely reflects a read error. The chain couples TRBV14 to TRBJ2-1; 10 bases match TRBD2. Germline assignment: CDR1 SGHDN and CDR2 FVKESK. CDR3 length: 15 amino acids. J was trimmed by 8 bases and V by 3 bases; bases with no gene match: 7. For the CDR3, the DNA is TGTGCCAGCAGCCAGTTAGCGGGGGGCCTTTATGAGCAGTTCTCC. This gives the protein CASSQLAGGLYEQFS.

This clonotype was observed a handful of times. This chain joins TRBV5-1 and TRBJ2-7; 9 bases are shared with TRBD1. V lost 4 bases and J lost 3; bases outside the gene matches: 5. This CDR3 is 14 amino acids long. Germline assignment: CDR1 SGHRS and CDR2 YFSETQ. CDR3 in DNA: TGCGCCAGCAGCACCCGGACAGGGGACTACGAGCAGTACTTC. Translated: CASSTRTGDYEQYF.

The chain recombines TRBV10-3 with TRBJ2-1, with no clear D. This CDR3 region has 11 residues. V lost 6 bases and J 4 bases, leaving 4 bases between the germline ends. Germline loops: CDR1 ENHRY, CDR2 SYGVKD. The CDR3 nucleotides are TGTGCCATCAGGGGTTACAATGAGCAGTTCTTC. Protein sequence: CAIRGYNEQFF.

The chain uses TRBV3-1 and TRBJ1-1; D is unclear. CDR1 and CDR2 from the germline V gene are LGHDT and YNNKEL (reference sequence). The germline V and J ends were trimmed by 0 bases and 6 bases, with 8 bases remaining between them. The CDR3 length is 13 residues. CDR3 sequence (DNA): TGTGCCAGCAGCCAAGACGTAGGTTCTGAAGCTTTCTTT. This gives the protein CASSQDVGSEAFF.